Presented here are 18 T cell receptor beta chains from one specimen sequenced in a study of T cells after yellow fever vaccination. A single record per CDR3 protein comes from TCRdb applying MiXCR to the 5' RACE reads. The sample yields 500,000 to 650,000 distinct CDR3 sequences, roughly a sixth seen once. Sample: PBMCs, taken 5 days after the first yellow fever vaccination. The receptor set was obtained from a man between 18 and 29 years old who received the YFV17D yellow fever vaccine.

This clonotype was detected only a few times. The genes are TRBV12-3 or TRBV12-4 and TRBJ1-1, with D hard to call. The CDR3 has 12 amino acids. The ends were cut back, 6 bases at V and 4 bases at J, with 9 bases in the middle. CDR3 amino acids: CASSPDATEAFF. In nucleotides, the CDR3 is TGTGCCAGCAGCCCGGACGCCACTGAAGCTTTCTTT.

This clonotype appeared a few times. The chain carries TRBV12-3 or TRBV12-4 and TRBJ2-5; no clear D gene. The CDR3 covers 14 residues. The V gene lost 6 bases and the J gene lost 4 bases, with 15 bases spanning the gap. This CDR3 is CASSPTGHRETQYF. CDR3 bases: TGTGCCAGCAGCCCTACGGGTCATCGAGAGACCCAGTACTTC.

There are a few counts of this clonotype. V usage is TRBV20-1 and J usage is TRBJ2-7, with D perhaps TRBD1 (6 bases). In germline, CDR1 is DFQATT, CDR2 SNEGSKA (reference sequence). Trimming stripped 6 bases from V and 3 bases from J, with 18 bases between. This CDR3 is built from 14 residues. CDR3 region: CSAPQGLEDYEQYV. DNA of the CDR3: TGCAGTGCGCCACAGGGATTAGAGGACTACGAGCAGTACGTC.

This clonotype occurred a few times. V and J are TRBV5-1 and TRBJ1-2; TRBD1 might be the D (6 bases). CDR1 SGHRS and CDR2 YFSETQ come from the germline V gene. The CDR3 sequence is 14 residues long. The V gene lost 2 bases and the J gene lost 5 bases, with 13 bases spanning the gap. This chain's CDR3 is CASSFTGSGYGYTF. The CDR3, as DNA: TGCGCCAGCAGCTTTACAGGGTCGGGATATGGCTACACCTTC.

This clonotype was detected a few times. The chain has TRBV4-2 and TRBJ2-1; the D gene is possibly TRBD2 (6 bases). The length of the CDR3 is 15 residues. Germline values: CDR1 LGHNA, CDR2 YNFKEQ. The V gene lost 3 bases and the J gene lost 0 bases, with 9 bases spanning the gap. The DNA for the CDR3 is TGTGCCAGCAGCCAGTTGGGGGGCTCCTACAATGAGCAGTTCTTC. It codes for CASSQLGGSYNEQFF.

The genes are TRBV7-2 and TRBJ1-5; D remains unclear. Per germline, CDR1 SGHTA and CDR2 FQGNSA. The CDR3 length is 13 residues. The V gene lost 3 bases and the J gene lost 7 bases, with 10 bases spanning the gap. CDR3 sequence: CASSFGFLQPQHF. CDR3 nucleotides: TGTGCCAGCAGCTTCGGGTTTTTGCAGCCCCAGCATTTT. The full variable domain, in which reference TRBV7-2 and TRBJ1-5 provide the parts outside the CDR3, is GAGVSQSPSNKVTEKGKDVELRCDPISGHTALYWYRQSLGQGLEFLIYFQGNSAPDKSGLPSDRFSAERTGGSVSTLTIQRTQQEDSAVYLCASSFGFLQPQHFGDGTRLSIL.

This clonotype was seen a few times. V usage is TRBV9 and J usage is TRBJ1-4; D might be TRBD1 (6 bases). Per the germline V gene, CDR1 is SGDLS and CDR2 is YYNGEE. The ends were cut back, 2 bases at V and 8 bases at J, with 16 bases in the middle. CDR3 length equals 15 residues. The CDR3 nucleotides are TGTGCCAGCAGCGTGGGCGGACATGGGGGCGAAAAACTGTTTTTT. Translating it yields CASSVGGHGGEKLFF.

This clonotype was observed a few times. The chain employs TRBV20-1 and TRBJ2-4; D could derive from TRBD1 or TRBD2 (5 bases each). The CDR3 spans 12 residues. The germline V and J ends were trimmed by 5 bases and 3 bases, with 8 bases remaining between them. Germline lookup yields CDR1 DFQATT and CDR2 SNEGSKA (reference sequence). CDR3 nucleotides: TGCAGTGCTCAGAGGGGCAAAAACATTCAGTACTTC. Translated: CSAQRGKNIQYF.

This clonotype was recorded at least ten times. The rearrangement joins TRBV2 to TRBJ1-1; D call uncertain. Germline V gene sequence: CDR1 SNHLY, CDR2 FYNNEI. Trimming removed 3 bases at V and 10 bases at J, with 9 bases between. This CDR3 region has 11 residues. CDR3 amino acids: CASSESLLAFF. In nucleotides, the CDR3 is TGTGCCAGCAGTGAGTCCCTTCTAGCTTTCTTT.

The rearrangement links TRBV7-9 to TRBJ2-7; possibly TRBD2 for D (6 bases). This CDR3 spans 15 amino acids. Germline CDR1 is SEHNR and CDR2 is FQNEAQ (reference sequence). Trimming shortened V by 5 bases and J by 1 base, and 15 bases separated the two germline ends. CDR3 amino acids: CASSPYLGGSYEQYF. CDR3 in DNA: TGTGCCAGCAGCCCCTACCTGGGGGGTTCCTACGAGCAGTACTTC.

This chain links TRBV12-3 or TRBV12-4 with TRBJ1-2, with D hard to call. The CDR3 spans 14 residues. Deletions cut 8 bases from V and 6 bases from J, with 19 bases between. The CDR3 nucleotides are TGTGCCAGCGGGCGATTCTCGGCCCGCGATGGCTACACCTTC. This sequence encodes CASGRFSARDGYTF.

This clonotype was counted a few times. The V gene is TRBV20-1, the J gene TRBJ2-3; D remains ambiguous. This CDR3 has 12 amino acids. Looked up from germline, CDR1 is DFQATT and CDR2 is SNEGSKA (reference sequence). Trimming stripped 6 bases from V and 4 bases from J, with 11 bases between. The CDR3 region is CSARIGPDTQYF. CDR3 coding DNA: TGCAGTGCCCGCATTGGGCCAGATACGCAGTATTTT.

This chain joins TRBV20-1 and TRBJ2-1; D gene ambiguous. The CDR3 has 10 amino acids. Trimming cost V 6 bases and J 12 bases, with 12 bases left between them. CDR1 is DFQATT and CDR2 is SNEGSKA in the germline V gene (reference sequence). The CDR3 nucleotides are TGCAGTGCCGTTACTGTGGGGCAGTTCTTC. Translated: CSAVTVGQFF.

This chain uses TRBV5-1 with TRBJ2-2; 8 nucleotides match TRBD2. J was trimmed by 7 bases and V by 1 base; bases with no gene match: 3. The CDR3 loop spans 14 amino acids. The germline CDR1 and CDR2 sequences are SGHRS and YFSETQ. The CDR3 loop reads CASSLTSGNGELFF. DNA of the CDR3: TGCGCCAGCAGCTTGACTAGCGGTAACGGGGAGCTGTTTTTT.

V usage is TRBV14 and J usage is TRBJ1-6; D call uncertain. Germline V CDR1 and CDR2: SGHDN, FVKESK. Trimming took 0 bases from V and 0 from J, leaving 9 bases between them. This CDR3 is 17 amino acids long. The CDR3 loop is CASSQDQRSSYNSPLHF. The CDR3 DNA is TGTGCCAGCAGCCAAGATCAGAGGAGCTCCTATAATTCACCCCTCCACTTT.

The rearrangement uses TRBV20-1 and TRBJ2-3; a possible D gene is TRBD1 (6 bases). Germline V lookup: CDR1 DFQATT, CDR2 SNEGSKA (reference sequence). The CDR3 is 13 amino acids. Between the trimmed V and J ends, which lost 3 bases and 1 base, there was a span of 8 bases. CDR3 DNA: TGCAGTGCTAGGGACAGCGGCACAGATACGCAGTATTTT. Translated, it gives CSARDSGTDTQYF.

This clonotype came up a few times. This chain links TRBV7-2 with TRBJ1-5; the match to TRBD1 covers 10 bases. The germline gives CDR1 SGHTA, CDR2 FQGNSA. This CDR3 is 15 amino acids long. J gave up 2 bases and V 5 bases, and 3 bases lay outside the gene matches. CDR3 coding DNA: TGTGCCAGCAGCATTGGACAGGGGGGCAATCAGCCCCAGCATTTT. Encoded protein: CASSIGQGGNQPQHF.

This clonotype has a handful of counts. The V gene is TRBV10-3, the J gene TRBJ1-1, with 10 nucleotides matching TRBD1. Germline assignment: CDR1 ENHRY and CDR2 SYGVKD. CDR3 length equals 14 residues. Trimming removed 5 bases from V and 7 bases from J; junction bases left unmatched: 7. CDR3 DNA sequence: TGTGCCATCAGTCCGGGACAGGGGTGGGATGAAGCTTTCTTT. Translated, it gives CAISPGQGWDEAFF.